This T cell receptor (beta chain) was documented in a study of cytomegalovirus exposure and HLA in healthy donors. Study-level results: In terms of immune exposure information, only CMV serostatus was available. For most TCR sequences rarity was the rule, although some public TCRs occurred in many donors. Earlier analysis yielded a pattern in which most TCR beta V segments were productive about 90% or about 30% of the time.

Primers included in the PCR were 60 Vbeta and 13 Jbeta primers. Clones were read by immunoSEQ multiplex PCR, and TCRdb kept only the in-frame ones, dropping some. The profile shows under 200,000 clones, 10% to 15% of them singletons. A remark on this clone: Its antigen is unknown.

Sequenced sample: PBMCs. The receptor was derived from a man in his fifties in good health and CMV-seropositive.

Here the CDR3 DNA reads TGTGCCAGCCGACTTACCACAGATACGCAGTATTTT. Protein sequence: CASRLTTDTQYF. This chain uses TRBV7-8 with TRBJ2-3; D is undetermined. Per the germline V gene, CDR1 is SGHVS and CDR2 is FQNEAQ. CDR3 length: 12 residues. Trimming pared 8 bases from V and 2 bases from J, leaving 8 bases between.